Each of the 27 T cell receptor beta chains below was sequenced from the same sample in a study of cytomegalovirus exposure and HLA in healthy donors. Both 60 Vbeta primers and 13 Jbeta primers went into the PCR. Here immunoSEQ multiplex PCR was the method, and the copy in TCRdb shows in-frame clones only, minus some. In the table there are 60,000 to 85,000 clones, around 78% of which are singletons. Sequenced sample: PBMCs. These receptors were taken from a man aged 40-55 years in good health and CMV-seronegative.

This clone showed up just a few times. The chain uses TRBV27 and TRBJ2-2, with a weak D call TRBD1 (6 bases). Germline assignment: CDR1 MNHEY and CDR2 SMNVEV (reference sequence). Trimming took 11 bases from V and 2 from J, leaving 12 bases between them. The length of the CDR3 is 13 residues. CDR3 bases: TGTGCCGTAGGGGACACTAACACCGGGGAGCTGTTTTTT. Protein product: CAVGDTNTGELFF.

The rearrangement uses TRBV4-1 and TRBJ1-1; the D gene is possibly TRBD1 (6 bases). Trimming stripped 3 bases from V and 6 bases from J, with 14 bases between. CDR3 length equals 14 residues. Germline CDR1 reads MGHRA; CDR2 reads YSYEKL. CDR3 in amino acids: CASSHVGHAPEAFF. CDR3 coding DNA: TGCGCCAGCAGCCACGTGGGACACGCACCTGAAGCTTTCTTT.

The table lists this clone with many counts. The chain is built from TRBV4-2 and TRBJ1-1; 10 nucleotides agree with TRBD1. CDR3 length equals 15 residues. V trimming: 5 bases; J trimming: 3 bases; junction bases outside the gene matches: 6. In germline, CDR1 is LGHNA, CDR2 YNFKEQ. The CDR3 DNA reads as TGTGCCAGCAGCGTCGGGACAGGGGAGGACACTGAAGCTTTCTTT. It translates to CASSVGTGEDTEAFF.

The V call is TRBV15, the J call TRBJ1-1, with 7 bases fitting TRBD1. The germline CDR1 and CDR2 sequences are LNHNV and YYDKDF (reference sequence). V gave up 7 bases and J gave up 0 bases; unmatched junction bases: 5. There are 14 residues in the CDR3. CDR3 in amino acids: CATNPGQMNTEAFF. As DNA, the CDR3 is TGTGCCACCAACCCGGGACAGATGAACACTGAAGCTTTCTTT. The variable domain in full, completed from reference TRBV15 and TRBJ1-1, reads DAMVIQNPRYQVTQFGKPVTLSCSQTLNHNVMYWYQQKSSQAPKLLFHYYDKDFNNEADTPDNFQSRRPNTSFCFLDIRSPGLGDTAMYLCATNPGQMNTEAFFGQGTRLTVV.

The rearrangement links TRBV5-4 to TRBJ2-7; D perhaps matches TRBD2 (6 bases). The CDR3 runs 18 residues. The ends were cut back, 0 bases at V and 0 bases at J, with 19 bases in the middle. Germline-derived CDR1 and CDR2 are SGHNT and YYREEE (reference sequence). In DNA, the CDR3 is TGTGCCAGCAGCTTGGATCAGGAGGGGCCCAGGAGCTCCTACGAGCAGTACTTC. It codes for CASSLDQEGPRSSYEQYF.

This clone was picked up a small number of times. The V and J genes are TRBV7-8 and TRBJ2-1; TRBD2 matches at 7 bases. The junction had 0 bases not matched to a gene; V was cut back by 0 bases and J by 4 bases. Germline assignment: CDR1 SGHVS and CDR2 FQNEAQ. This CDR3 contains 14 residues. CDR3 nucleotides: TGTGCCAGCAGCTTAGCGGGGGGGTACAATGAGCAGTTCTTC. This gives the protein CASSLAGGYNEQFF.

This chain links TRBV5-1 with TRBJ1-1; D gene unclear. There are 14 residues in the CDR3. The germline V gene has CDR1 SGHRS and CDR2 YFSETQ. V was clipped by 3 bases and J by 0 bases, with 9 bases between them. CDR3 nucleotides: TGCGCCAGCAGCTCCGCAGTTATGAACACTGAAGCTTTCTTT. Its protein is CASSSAVMNTEAFF.

The chain carries TRBV28 and TRBJ1-1; the match to TRBD1 covers 11 bases. CDR3 length: 15 residues. With 6 bases clipped from V and 3 bases from J, the junction kept 6 bases outside the gene matches. Germline lookup yields CDR1 MDHEN and CDR2 SYDVKM. In nucleotides, the CDR3 is TGTGCCAGCAGCGGACAGGGGGCGATGGACACTGAAGCTTTCTTT. Translated: CASSGQGAMDTEAFF.

The gene calls are TRBV5-1 and TRBJ2-7, with 7 bases fitting TRBD1. This CDR3 has 16 residues. The junction had 6 bases not matched to a gene; V was cut back by 0 bases and J by 0 bases. CDR1 and CDR2 (germline): SGHRS, YFSETQ. CDR3 DNA: TGCGCCAGCAGCTTGGGGGGGACAGATTTCTCCTACGAGCAGTACTTC. Translated, it gives CASSLGGTDFSYEQYF.

The genes are TRBV29-1 and TRBJ2-1; 11 bases are a match to TRBD2. The CDR3 contains 18 residues. The V segment lost 3 bases and the J segment 0 bases; nucleotides outside the gene matches: 10. CDR1 and CDR2 (germline): SQVTM, ANQGSEA. CDR3 amino acids: CSVDALAGGLLSYNEQFF. The CDR3 DNA reads as TGCAGCGTTGATGCGCTAGCGGGGGGCCTCCTCTCCTACAATGAGCAGTTCTTC.

The V gene is TRBV6-6, the J gene TRBJ2-5, with D perhaps matching TRBD1 (5 bases). This CDR3 region has 16 residues. Germline CDR1 and CDR2: MNHNY and SVGAGI (reference sequence). V was cut by 0 bases and J by 1 base, with 12 bases left in between. The CDR3 loop reads CASSYSGRWTQETQYF. CDR3 coding DNA: TGTGCCAGCAGTTACTCGGGGCGCTGGACCCAAGAGACCCAGTACTTC.

This clone was recorded once. The CDR3 is CASRGSGVQTQYF. Here the CDR3 DNA reads TGTGCCAGCAGGGGGTCGGGGGTGCAGACCCAGTACTTC. The chain combines TRBV28 with TRBJ2-5; the D gene is possibly TRBD2 (6 bases). This CDR3 has 13 residues. Trimming cost V 6 bases and J 6 bases, with 14 bases left between them. Germline loops: CDR1 MDHEN, CDR2 SYDVKM. Full variable domain (remainder filled in from reference TRBV28 and TRBJ2-5): DVKVTQSSRYLVKRTGEKVFLECVQDMDHENMFWYRQDPGLGLRLIYFSYDVKMKEKGDIPEGYSVSREKKERFSLILESASTNQTSMYLCASRGSGVQTQYFGPGTRLLVL.

The chain employs TRBV18 and TRBJ2-3; the match to TRBD1 covers 7 bases. V lost 5 bases and J lost 2; bases outside the gene matches: 13. The CDR3 runs to 17 residues. Per germline, CDR1 KGHSH and CDR2 LQKENI. CDR3 protein: CASSELVTGIFTDTQYF. Written as DNA, the CDR3 is TGTGCCAGCTCAGAACTCGTGACAGGGATATTCACAGATACGCAGTATTTT.

The CDR3 protein is CASSDPQRGEHNSPLHF. The CDR3, as DNA: TGTGCCAGCAGTGACCCCCAGCGCGGGGAACATAATTCACCCCTCCACTTT. The chain links TRBV6-4 to TRBJ1-6; D call uncertain. Germline V CDR1 and CDR2: MRHNA, SNTAGT. V was trimmed by 2 bases and J by 5 bases, leaving 16 bases between them. The length of the CDR3 is 17 residues.

The chain carries TRBV13 and TRBJ2-2, with 7 bases identical to TRBD2. The CDR3 is made up of 15 amino acids. Germline values: CDR1 PRHDT, CDR2 FYEKMQ (reference sequence). V gave up 4 bases and J gave up 5 bases; unmatched junction bases: 7. CDR3 in DNA: TGTGCCAGCAGCTCCCCGTGGGGAGGGACCGGGGAGCTGTTTTTT. It yields the protein CASSSPWGGTGELFF.

The chain has TRBV9 and TRBJ2-3; D remains unclear. This CDR3 region has 13 residues. Trimming took 4 bases from V and 5 from J, leaving 11 bases between them. The V gene's germline CDR1 is SGDLS and CDR2 YYNGEE. The CDR3 sequence: CASSLVELDTQYF. In nucleotides, the CDR3 is TGTGCCAGCAGCTTAGTGGAGTTAGATACGCAGTATTTT.

The CDR3, as DNA: TGTGCCAGCAGCAAAGTAGCGGGGGGGCCCTACGAGCAGTACTTC. It specifies CASSKVAGGPYEQYF. The rearrangement links TRBV21-1 to TRBJ2-7; TRBD2, as called in the table, went unchecked against the DNA. TRBV21-1 is flagged as a pseudogene. The CDR3 is 15 residues long.

This chain links TRBV19 with TRBJ2-7, with 8 bases identical to TRBD1. The V segment lost 4 bases and the J segment 5 bases; nucleotides outside the gene matches: 4. CDR1 LNHDA and CDR2 SQIVND come from the germline V gene (reference sequence). The CDR3 runs to 13 residues. The CDR3 loop is CASSNRGLDEQYF. For the CDR3, the DNA is TGTGCCAGTAGTAACAGGGGGTTGGACGAGCAGTACTTC.

This chain connects TRBV27 to TRBJ2-7; 9 bases agree with TRBD2. Germline-derived CDR1 and CDR2 are MNHEY and SMNVEV (reference sequence). Trimming cost V 8 bases and J 2 bases; bases outside gene matches: 10. The CDR3 spans 15 residues. CDR3 nucleotide sequence: TGTGCCAGCTCTCCTCGGCGGGGGGGAACCTACGAGCAGTACTTC. As protein: CASSPRRGGTYEQYF.

The CDR3 DNA sequence: TGCGCCAGCAGCTTGGGAATGGGACATGGTGGGGATGAGCAGTTCTTC. It encodes CASSLGMGHGGDEQFF. The J gene is TRBJ2-1, the V gene TRBV5-1; D may be TRBD1 (6 bases). V lost 0 bases to trimming and J lost 8 bases, with 18 bases between them. Germline V lookup: CDR1 SGHRS, CDR2 YFSETQ. CDR3 length: 16 amino acids.

The chain combines TRBV11-3 with TRBJ2-1; possible D gene TRBD1, 6 bases. Between the trimmed V and J ends, which lost 2 bases and 1 base, there was a span of 9 bases. CDR3 length: 15 amino acids. Germline CDR1 reads SGHNT; CDR2 reads YENEEA. CDR3 sequence reads: CASSLRTESYNEQFF. Written as DNA, the CDR3 is TGTGCCAGCAGCTTAAGGACAGAGTCCTACAATGAGCAGTTCTTC. The full variable domain, in which reference TRBV11-3 and TRBJ2-1 provide the parts outside the CDR3, is EAGVVQSPRYKIIEKKQPVAFWCNPISGHNTLYWYLQNLGQGPELLIRYENEEAVDDSQLPKDRFSAERLKGVDSTLKIQPAELGDSAVYLCASSLRTESYNEQFFGPGTRLTVL.

This clone is a singleton in its sample. The chain couples TRBV2 to TRBJ2-3; 11 positions agree with TRBD2. Germline loops: CDR1 SNHLY, CDR2 FYNNEI. CDR3 size: 15 residues. V trimming: 6 bases; J trimming: 5 bases; junction bases outside the gene matches: 7. For the CDR3, the DNA is TGTGCCAGCAGCCCGTTTACTAGCGGGGGAGATACGCAGTATTTT. This gives the protein CASSPFTSGGDTQYF. Full variable domain (outside the CDR3, taken from reference TRBV2 and TRBJ2-3): EPEVTQTPSHQVTQMGQEVILRCVPISNHLYFYWYRQILGQKVEFLVSFYNNEISEKSEIFDDQFSVERPDGSNFTLKIRSTKLEDSAMYFCASSPFTSGGDTQYFGPGTRLTVL.

This clone appeared a single time. DNA for the CDR3: TGTGCCAGCACCTACCTGGGGACAGCTCAAGAGACCCAGTACTTC. Its translation is CASTYLGTAQETQYF. The chain couples TRBV6-6 to TRBJ2-5; 7 positions agree with TRBD1. Germline V gene sequence: CDR1 MNHNY, CDR2 SVGAGI (reference sequence). Trimming removed 7 bases from V and 2 bases from J; junction bases left unmatched: 10. The CDR3 spans 15 residues.

The chain recombines TRBV2 with TRBJ2-7; 9 nucleotides line up with TRBD1. Germline values: CDR1 SNHLY, CDR2 FYNNEI. The V and J ends lost 6 bases and 7 bases, in that order; junction bases with no gene match: 13. The CDR3 is 15 amino acids. The CDR3 here is CASSARTGAPCEQYF. In nucleotides, the CDR3 is TGTGCCAGCAGCGCGAGGACAGGGGCCCCGTGTGAGCAGTACTTC.

The V call is TRBV6-1, the J call TRBJ1-5, with D unresolved. This CDR3 comprises 14 residues. Trimming took off 10 bases at V and 2 bases at J, with 15 bases between the two ends. Germline assignment: CDR1 MNHNS and CDR2 SASEGT. This CDR3 is CATHGEGGNQPQHF. Here the CDR3 DNA reads TGTGCCACCCACGGGGAGGGTGGCAATCAGCCCCAGCATTTT.

This clone showed up just once. The V gene is TRBV5-1, the J gene TRBJ2-5, with D maybe TRBD2 (6 bases). CDR3 length equals 14 residues. Germline CDR1 is SGHRS and CDR2 is YFSETQ. Trimming took off 4 bases at V and 3 bases at J, with 13 bases between the two ends. CDR3 in amino acids: CASSKTGTEETQYF. Here the CDR3 DNA reads TGCGCCAGCAGCAAGACGGGGACTGAAGAGACCCAGTACTTC.

The chain has TRBV19 and TRBJ1-1; a weak D match, TRBD1 (6 bases). Germline V gene sequence: CDR1 LNHDA, CDR2 SQIVND (reference sequence). The V end was cut by 7 bases, the J end by 6 bases, with 15 bases between. The CDR3 is 13 amino acids. The CDR3 spells CASIPDRISEAFF. As DNA, the CDR3 is TGTGCCAGTATCCCCGACAGGATCTCTGAAGCTTTCTTT.